This T cell receptor beta chain was captured in a study of blood T cell repertoires in COVID-19. Whole-study context: PBMCs, B-cell-depleted T cells, or T cells provided the cDNA or gDNA that made up the material.

The ends lost 7 bases at V and 6 bases at J; junction bases unmatched: 8. The CDR3 length is 13 residues. Assay: immunoSEQ multiplex PCR; the TCRdb copy retains only in-frame clones and omits some. The sample comprises a few hundred thousand clones, roughly 85% of which are singletons, and 0.85% to 1% rests with the top ten. The chain couples TRBV12-3 or TRBV12-4 to TRBJ1-1; 7 nucleotides align to TRBD1. The sample comprised peripheral blood. This receptor was obtained from a man between 40 and 49 years old with acute or convalescent COVID-19. The CDR3 bases are TGTGCCAGCAATCAGAGACAGGGCTCTGAAGCTTTCTTT. It specifies CASNQRQGSEAFF.